Listed here is a single TCR beta chain. Its matching antigen is unknown. This specimen belongs to a study of CD8+ T cells in alopecia areata. Study summary: Administration of oral tofacitinib to treated patients was at 5 to 10 mg twice daily. For 6 to 18 months, tofacitinib was taken, and 6 months off drug followed. Overall study results and limits: Alphabeta T cells residing in normal skin are also sequenced in scalp samples.

Extracted RNA was reverse transcribed into cDNA, the sequencing template. TCRdb's table, derived via immunoSEQ multiplex PCR, lists solely in-frame clones and lacks some. The sample has 150,000 or so clones, around 87% seen once. CDR1 SNHLY and CDR2 FYNNEI come from the germline V gene. This CDR3 has 15 residues. V gave up 6 bases and J gave up 6 bases; unmatched junction bases: 8. Specimens obtained from alopecia areata patients comprised lesional scalp punch biopsies and peripheral blood. This sample comprised CD8+ T cells sorted from blood, obtained at week 0. The sequence was obtained from a human donor with alopecia areata. The chain uses TRBV2 and TRBJ2-3; 11 bases match TRBD2. Here the CDR3 DNA reads TGTGCCAGCAGCATGACTAGCGGGATCGCGGATACGCAGTATTTT. Translated, it gives CASSMTSGIADTQYF.